The rows below give T cell receptor beta chains drawn from one sample of a study of blood T cell repertoires in COVID-19. Profiling relied on immunoSEQ multiplex PCR, and the TCRdb table lists in-frame clones only, not all of them. The sample contains roughly 250,000 clones, 80% to 95% of which appear only once. The material sequenced was PBMCs or T cells enriched from blood (not recorded which). Receptor source: a young woman who had recovered from COVID-19. The CDR3 runs from the conserved cysteine through the conserved F or W. A D gene is named only where the DNA matches it firmly. Clone size, where shown, is once, few, many, or a class for clones that have expanded.

D,J,size,V,DNA,CDR3
TRBD2,TRBJ2-2,.,TRBV5-1,TGCGCCAGCAGCTCAACCACTAGCGGGGGGACGAACACCGGGGAGCTGTTTTTT,CASSSTTSGGTNTGELFF
TRBD2,TRBJ2-5,few,TRBV7-8,TGTGCCAGCAGCCCCGGGACTAGCGTCGAGACCCAGTACTTC,CASSPGTSVETQYF
TRBD1,TRBJ2-1,.,TRBV24-1,TGTGCCACCAGTGACTGGGACAGGGGGGAGCAGTTCTTC,CATSDWDRGEQFF
TRBD1,TRBJ1-5,.,TRBV28,TGTCCAGAACAGGGGGCTAGTCAGCCCCAGCATTTT,CPEQGASQPQHF
.,TRBJ1-4,once,TRBV2,TGTGCCAGCAGTGAACCAGGGAGGGAAAAACTGTTTTTT,CASSEPGREKLFF
.,TRBJ1-4,.,TRBV27,TGTGCCAGCAGGACGTTTGGGTCCTCGGGTAATGAAAAACTGTTTTTT,CASRTFGSSGNEKLFF
.,TRBJ2-3,.,TRBV2,TGTGCCAGCAGGGCTGACTCAACAGATACGCAGTATTTT,CASRADSTDTQYF
TRBD1,TRBJ1-3,.,TRBV9,TGTGCCAGCAGCGTCGCCAGGACAGGCTTACACACCATATATTTT,CASSVARTGLHTIYF
TRBD1,TRBJ2-2,.,TRBV11-3,TGTGCCAGCAGCTTAGAAGGGACAGGGGTCCGGGAGCTGTTTTTT,CASSLEGTGVRELFF
.,TRBJ1-5,.,TRBV28,TGTGCCAGCAGTCCCCTGGTGGGAGGCGGCAATCAGCCCCAGCATTTT,CASSPLVGGGNQPQHF
.,TRBJ2-3,.,TRBV2,TGTGCCAGCTCCTTCGATACGCAGTATTTT,CASSFDTQYF
TRBD2,TRBJ2-2,.,TRBV11-2,TGTGCCAGCAGCCTTACTAGCGGGGGGAACACCGGGGAGCTGTTTTTT,CASSLTSGGNTGELFF
.,TRBJ2-6,.,TRBV7-3,TGTGCCAGCACCGTCTCTGGGGCCAACGTCCTGACTTTC,CASTVSGANVLTF
TRBD2,TRBJ2-7,.,TRBV11-3,TGTGCCAGCAGCTTATCGTCCGGGGGGGCCTACGAGCAGTACTTC,CASSLSSGGAYEQYF
.,TRBJ1-1,.,TRBV11-3,TGTGCCAGCAGCAGACACGGGAACACTGAAGCTTTCTTT,CASSRHGNTEAFF
.,TRBJ1-6,.,TRBV20-1,TGCAGTGCTAGTGATGGACTCCTGAGGAGCTCCTATAATTCACCCCTCCACTTT,CSASDGLLRSSYNSPLHF
TRBD2,TRBJ2-3,.,TRBV27,TGTGCCAGCAGTTTATCGAGGACTAGCGGCACAGATACGCAGTATTTT,CASSLSRTSGTDTQYF
TRBD1,TRBJ1-3,.,TRBV19,TGTGCCAGTTCCGAAGGGGGCGGTTGGAACACCATATATTTT,CASSEGGGWNTIYF
.,TRBJ1-3,.,TRBV11-2,TGTGCCAGCAGCCGAGAGCGGTGGGTTGGAAACACCATATATTTT,CASSRERWVGNTIYF
.,TRBJ1-6,.,TRBV12-3/TRBV12-4,TGTGCCAGCAGCGTCGCCTGGAGCTCACCCCTCCACTTT,CASSVAWSSPLHF
TRBD2,TRBJ2-1,.,TRBV5-1,TGCGCCAGCAGCTTTAGCGGGATTAATAGTGAGCAGTTCTTC,CASSFSGINSEQFF
.,TRBJ2-5,.,TRBV24-1,TGTGCCACCAGTGATTCCCGGACAGCTAAGAGTACCCAGTACTTC,CATSDSRTAKSTQYF
TRBD2,TRBJ2-3,.,TRBV28,TGTGCCAGCAGTTTAGGGACTAGCGGGAGGCTTAGCACAGATACGCAGTATTTT,CASSLGTSGRLSTDTQYF
.,TRBJ1-5,.,TRBV6-1,TGTGCCAGCAGTGAACAGAAGGGGAAGGAGCCCCAGCATTTT,CASSEQKGKEPQHF
.,TRBJ1-1,.,TRBV5-5,TGTGCCAGCAGCTTTCGCCCAGGGGCGGGCACTGAAGCTTTCTTT,CASSFRPGAGTEAFF
.,TRBJ2-1,.,TRBV4-1,TGCGCCAGCAGCCAAGGTATAACGAGTCCCTCCTACAATGAGCAGTTCTTC,CASSQGITSPSYNEQFF
TRBD2,TRBJ2-3,.,TRBV19,TGTGCCAGTAGCCCAACTAGCGCCGCCGGGGATACGCAGTATTTT,CASSPTSAAGDTQYF
.,TRBJ2-7,.,TRBV7-9,TGTGCCAGCAGCACAAACGAGCAGTACTTC,CASSTNEQYF
TRBD1,TRBJ1-6,.,TRBV19,TGTGCCAGTAGGGCAGGGGGGTCACCCCTCCACTTT,CASRAGGSPLHF
TRBD1,TRBJ1-3,.,TRBV7-9,TGTGCCAGCAGCCGACAGGGCTCTGGAAACACCATATATTTT,CASSRQGSGNTIYF
TRBD2,TRBJ2-7,.,TRBV7-8,TGTGCCAGCACTACCCCCGGGGGGGGCTCCTACGAGCAGTACTTC,CASTTPGGGSYEQYF
.,TRBJ1-1,.,TRBV15,TGTGCCACCAGCAGAGCGAGGACTGAAGCTTTCTTT,CATSRARTEAFF
TRBD1,TRBJ1-6,.,TRBV7-8,TGTGCCAGCAGCCTGGGGGACAGGGGTTTGCATTATAATTCACCCCTCCACTTT,CASSLGDRGLHYNSPLHF
.,TRBJ1-5,.,TRBV5-1,TGCGCCAGCAGCTTGGGAGTCGGGTATAGCAATCAGCCCCAGCATTTT,CASSLGVGYSNQPQHF
.,TRBJ2-1,.,TRBV28,TGTGCCAGCAGTTCAATTTTAGCGGTAACTAACAATGAGCAGTTCTTC,CASSSILAVTNNEQFF
TRBD2,TRBJ2-7,.,TRBV5-1,TGCGCCAGCAGCTTGGGGGCTAGCGGCGCCTACGAGCAGTACTTC,CASSLGASGAYEQYF